The 27 T cell receptor beta chains below all came from one sample that was sequenced in a study of metastatic and nonmetastatic thyroid tumors. No treatment of any kind had been given to any patient before thyroid surgery. TCRdb re-called the PCR reads through MiXCR. The sample carries about 15,000 clones, 15% to 20% recorded once. The sequenced material came from blood. The receptors shown here come from a female donor with papillary thyroid cancer or a benign thyroid nodule (not recorded which). Some clones in this sample may be carry-over from other donors' samples.

To note about this clone: A much more abundant neighbour one base away suggests this may be a read error. The chain recombines TRBV7-2 with TRBJ2-1; D uncertain. Germline CDR1 and CDR2: SGHTA and FQGNSA. The CDR3 loop spans 14 amino acids. The CDR3, as DNA: TGTGCCGGCAGCCCCCCTTCGGCGTACAATGAGCAGTTCTTC. This translates into CAGSPPSAYNEQFF.

The sample holds a few counts of this clone. This chain links TRBV19 with TRBJ1-5; D not resolved. Germline CDR1 and CDR2: LNHDA and SQIVND (reference sequence). The germline V and J ends were trimmed by 3 bases and 9 bases, with 12 bases remaining between them. The CDR3 covers 13 residues. As DNA, the CDR3 is TGTGCCAGTAGTATGGGTCATGCTCGGCCCCAGCATTTT. This sequence encodes CASSMGHARPQHF.

This clone came up a few times. A much larger clone sits a single nucleotide away, making a read error possible. This sequence joins TRBV29-1 and TRBJ2-7; D is uncertain. Germline-derived CDR1 and CDR2 are SQVTM and ANQGSEA. This CDR3 has 12 amino acids. The V and J ends lost 5 bases and 6 bases respectively, with 14 bases between them. DNA of the CDR3: TGCAGCGTTCGGGCACAGTGGGGCGAGCAGTACTTC. It is translated as CSVRAQWGEQYF.

This clone was counted ten times or more. The V gene is TRBV5-1, the J gene TRBJ2-7; the D gene could be TRBD1 or TRBD2 (5 bases each). Trimming left V 1 base short and J 3 bases short, with 11 bases between. Germline V gene lookup returns CDR1 SGHRS and CDR2 YFSETQ. The CDR3 runs to 14 residues. The CDR3 loop is CASSLRDGGYEQYF. CDR3 bases: TGCGCCAGCAGCTTGCGGGACGGAGGCTACGAGCAGTACTTC.

This clone ranks as medium-sized (0.01 to 0.1%). V and J are TRBV12-3 or TRBV12-4 and TRBJ2-1; 12 nucleotides agree with TRBD2. The junction had 0 bases not matched to a gene; V was cut back by 5 bases and J by 4 bases. CDR3 length: 14 amino acids. CDR3 coding DNA: TGTGCCAGCAGTGGACTAGCGGGGTACAATGAGCAGTTCTTC. This encodes CASSGLAGYNEQFF.

This clone came up a few times. CDR3 loop: CASSYFTRGGNTIYF. Written as DNA, the CDR3 is TGTGCCAGCAGTTACTTCACCAGGGGTGGAAACACCATATATTTT. The rearrangement joins TRBV6-2 or TRBV6-3 to TRBJ1-3; maybe TRBD1 (6 bases). The V gene lost 1 base and the J gene lost 3 bases, with 10 bases spanning the gap. This CDR3 is built from 15 residues. CDR1 is MNHEY and CDR2 is SVGEGT in the germline V gene.

Ten or more counts support this clone. A much larger clone lies one base from this, so it may be a read error. The identical CDR3 is also encoded by other nucleotide sequences in the sample. V and J are TRBV3-1 and TRBJ2-7, with 12 positions matching TRBD2. Germline lookup yields CDR1 LGHDT and CDR2 YNNKEL (reference sequence). The CDR3 has 16 residues. The V segment lost 0 bases and the J segment 4 bases; nucleotides outside the gene matches: 4. The CDR3 protein is CASSQDLAGGTYEQYF. CDR3 DNA sequence: TGTGCCAGCAGCCAAGATCTAGCGGGGGGGACGTACGAGCAGTACTTC.

This clone showed up many times. The V call is TRBV5-8, the J call TRBJ2-2; weak D call: TRBD1 (5 bases). V was clipped by 0 bases and J by 0 bases, with 6 bases between them. This CDR3 spans 15 amino acids. Germline CDR1 SGHTS, CDR2 YDEGEE. The CDR3 protein is CASSLEGSNTGELFF. Written as DNA, the CDR3 is TGTGCCAGCAGCTTGGAGGGGTCGAACACCGGGGAGCTGTTTTTT.

This chain joins TRBV6-4 and TRBJ1-2; 7 bases are a match to TRBD1. The CDR3 has 13 amino acids. CDR1 is MRHNA and CDR2 is SNTAGT in the germline V gene. V lost 10 bases and J lost 8; bases outside the gene matches: 13. The CDR3 nucleotides are TGTGCCACCGGCAGACAGGGAAAGTTGGGCTACACCTTC. Its translation is CATGRQGKLGYTF.

This clone is medium-sized (0.01 to 0.1%) by share. This rearrangement joins TRBV6-1 to TRBJ2-7; no definite D call. The CDR3 sequence is 15 residues long. V lost 1 base and J lost 6, with 16 bases in between. The germline CDR1 and CDR2 sequences are MNHNS and SASEGT. CDR3 amino acids: CASSEDGVSWGEQYF. The DNA of the CDR3 is TGTGCCAGCAGTGAAGATGGGGTATCCTGGGGCGAGCAGTACTTC.

A few counts support this clone. The chain combines TRBV19 with TRBJ2-1, with a weak D call TRBD2 (6 bases). CDR3 length equals 15 residues. V was shortened by 3 bases and J by 7 bases, with 16 bases between the two germline ends. From germline, CDR1 is LNHDA and CDR2 SQIVND (reference sequence). CDR3 in DNA: TGTGCCAGTAGTATGGCGGGACGATCTTGTAATGAGCAGTTCTTC. Its translation is CASSMAGRSCNEQFF.

In its sample, this clone is medium-sized. The chain is built from TRBV20-1 and TRBJ1-2; tentatively, D is TRBD1 (6 bases). CDR3 length equals 17 residues. The V and J ends lost 3 bases and 0 bases respectively, with 20 bases between them. The germline V gene has CDR1 DFQATT and CDR2 SNEGSKA (reference sequence). This CDR3 reads CSARRTVAEPPNYGYTF. CDR3 nucleotide sequence: TGCAGTGCTAGGCGGACAGTCGCGGAGCCCCCTAACTATGGCTACACCTTC.

This clone was detected ten times or more. This rearrangement joins TRBV9 to TRBJ1-2; tentatively, D is TRBD1 (6 bases). The germline V gene has CDR1 SGDLS and CDR2 YYNGEE. The V and J ends lost 4 bases and 7 bases respectively, with 11 bases between them. The CDR3 totals 12 residues. Here the CDR3 DNA reads TGTGCCAGCAGCCAGACAGGCAGTGGCTACACCTTC. Translation: CASSQTGSGYTF.

Ten or more counts support this clone. The genes are TRBV3-1 and TRBJ1-1, with 8 nucleotides matching TRBD1. Germline V lookup: CDR1 LGHDT, CDR2 YNNKEL (reference sequence). This CDR3 spans 15 amino acids. Germline trimming cut 4 bases from V and 4 bases from J; bases unmatched to any gene: 8. For the CDR3, the DNA is TGTGCCAGCAGCCGAACAAGGACAGGGCTCACTGAAGCTTTCTTT. This gives the protein CASSRTRTGLTEAFF.

This clone is medium-sized (0.01 to 0.1%) within its sample. This chain connects TRBV6-1 to TRBJ2-7; D assignment may be TRBD1 or TRBD2 (5 bases each). Germline-derived CDR1 and CDR2 are MNHNS and SASEGT. The CDR3 runs to 16 residues. Trimming removed 6 bases at V and 0 bases at J, with 18 bases between. Written as DNA, the CDR3 is TGTGCCAGCAGCCAAACCGGGACCGAGAGCTCCTACGAGCAGTACTTC. Translated, it gives CASSQTGTESSYEQYF.

In its sample, this clone was seen many times. Distinct nucleotide sequences in the sample also encode this CDR3. The chain carries TRBV5-1 and TRBJ1-5, with D maybe TRBD1 (5 bases). CDR3 size: 15 residues. The V gene lost 4 bases and the J gene lost 9 bases, with 20 bases spanning the gap. Per the germline V gene, CDR1 is SGHRS and CDR2 is YFSETQ. CDR3 sequence: CASSLLGGSGRPQHF. CDR3 bases: TGCGCCAGCAGCCTGCTGGGGGGATCCGGTCGGCCCCAGCATTTT.

The chain employs TRBV6-2 or TRBV6-3 and TRBJ1-2, with 7 positions matching TRBD1. This CDR3 contains 17 residues. V gave up 2 bases and J gave up 3 bases; unmatched junction bases: 12. CDR1 MNHEY and CDR2 SVGEGT come from the germline V gene. The CDR3 loop is CASSYLGATGHYYGYTF. In DNA, the CDR3 is TGTGCCAGCAGTTACCTCGGCGCGACAGGGCATTACTATGGCTACACCTTC.

This clone has at least ten counts. This sequence joins TRBV29-1 and TRBJ1-1; D gene uncertain. The CDR3 runs 17 residues. V lost 2 bases, J lost 1 base, and 20 bases lay in between. Germline V gene data show CDR1 as SQVTM and CDR2 as ANQGSEA. CDR3 bases: TGCAGCGTTGAAATCTCAGGTTACTCGGCAGCGAACACTGAAGCTTTCTTT. Residues: CSVEISGYSAANTEAFF.

At least ten counts were recorded for this clone. The chain joins TRBV15 to TRBJ1-1; D may be TRBD1 (5 bases). CDR3 length equals 14 residues. Germline V lookup: CDR1 LNHNV, CDR2 YYDKDF (reference sequence). With 0 bases removed from V and 3 bases from J, the gap between germline ends came to 8 bases. CDR3 amino acids: CATSRDGADTEAFF. In DNA form, the CDR3 reads TGTGCCACCAGCAGAGATGGGGCAGACACTGAAGCTTTCTTT.

This clone occurred many times. The rearrangement links TRBV2 to TRBJ1-5; no clear D gene. Germline CDR1 is SNHLY and CDR2 is FYNNEI. V was shortened by 5 bases and J by 4 bases, with 12 bases between the two germline ends. The CDR3 is made up of 14 amino acids. In DNA, the CDR3 is TGTGCCAGCAGTCTAACAGCTAGAAATCAGCCCCAGCATTTT. Protein product: CASSLTARNQPQHF. Full variable domain (rest looked up from reference TRBV2 and TRBJ1-5): EPEVTQTPSHQVTQMGQEVILRCVPISNHLYFYWYRQILGQKVEFLVSFYNNEISEKSEIFDDQFSVERPDGSNFTLKIRSTKLEDSAMYFCASSLTARNQPQHFGDGTRLSIL.

This clone was recorded a few times. This chain connects TRBV7-6 to TRBJ2-3; 11 bases agree with TRBD2. Germline V lookup: CDR1 SGHVS, CDR2 FNYEAQ. J lost 0 bases, V lost 5 bases, and 13 bases had no gene match. The CDR3 spans 19 residues. CDR3 residues: CASSPQVALAGASTDTQYF. The CDR3 DNA is TGTGCCAGCAGCCCCCAAGTTGCACTAGCGGGGGCTAGCACAGATACGCAGTATTTT. The complete variable domain, with remaining parts taken from reference TRBV7-6 and TRBJ2-3, reads GAGVSQSPRYKVTKRGQDVALRCDPISGHVSLYWYRQALGQGPEFLTYFNYEAQQDKSGLPNDRFSAERPEGSISTLTIQRTEQRDSAMYRCASSPQVALAGASTDTQYFGPGTRLTVL.

This clone was found many times. Given a much more abundant clone one base away, this may be a read error. This sequence joins TRBV12-5 and TRBJ2-2; D uncertain. The germline V gene encodes CDR1 LGHNT and CDR2 FRNRAP. The CDR3 consists of 14 residues. CDR3 nucleotides: TGTGCTGGTGGGCCCGGAGCAATCCCCGGGGAGCTGTTTTTT. Its translation: CAGGPGAIPGELFF. The full variable domain, its missing parts supplied by reference TRBV12-5 and TRBJ2-2, is DARVTQTPRHKVTEMGQEVTMRCQPILGHNTVFWYRQTMMQGLELLAYFRNRAPLDDSGMPKDRFSAEMPDATLATLKIQPSEPRDSAVYFCAGGPGAIPGELFFGEGSRLTVL.

The table lists this clone with many counts. The genes are TRBV5-5 and TRBJ2-5, with TRBD1 identical over 10 bases. From germline, CDR1 is SGHKS and CDR2 YYEKEE (reference sequence). V trimming: 1 base; J trimming: 0 bases; junction bases outside the gene matches: 3. The CDR3 is made up of 16 amino acids. Here the CDR3 DNA reads TGTGCCAGCAGCTTGCCCGGGACAGGGGACCAAGAGACCCAGTACTTC. It is translated as CASSLPGTGDQETQYF.

The chain carries TRBV19 and TRBJ1-1; 11 bases agree with TRBD1. Germline trimming cut 6 bases from V and 3 bases from J; bases unmatched to any gene: 12. The germline V gene has CDR1 LNHDA and CDR2 SQIVND (reference sequence). The CDR3 loop spans 17 amino acids. The CDR3, as DNA: TGTGCCAGTAGACCGAGGGACAGGGGGAGGTTAGACACTGAAGCTTTCTTT. Its translation is CASRPRDRGRLDTEAFF.

This clone is medium-sized by share. The J gene is TRBJ2-7, the V gene TRBV6-2 or TRBV6-3, with 7 bases lining up with TRBD2. Germline values: CDR1 MNHEY, CDR2 SVGEGT. CDR3 length: 14 amino acids. J was trimmed by 0 bases and V by 2 bases; bases with no gene match: 1. The CDR3 spells CASSYQRDSYEQYF. The CDR3 DNA sequence: TGTGCCAGCAGTTACCAGCGGGACTCCTACGAGCAGTACTTC.

In its sample, this clone was seen many times. This chain joins TRBV15 and TRBJ2-5, with D unresolved. This CDR3 has 14 residues. Germline V gene sequence: CDR1 LNHNV, CDR2 YYDKDF (reference sequence). V lost 0 bases and J 2 bases, leaving 7 bases between the germline ends. CDR3 DNA sequence: TGTGCCACCAGCAGAGATCGGACGCAAGAGACCCAGTACTTC. This encodes CATSRDRTQETQYF.

This clone rates as medium-sized. This chain links TRBV28 with TRBJ1-5, with 7 bases matching TRBD1. Losses at the gene ends were 5 bases for V and 2 bases for J; bases not matched to a gene: 6. The length of the CDR3 is 15 residues. The V gene's germline CDR1 is MDHEN and CDR2 SYDVKM. The CDR3 nucleotides are TGTGCCAGCAGTCAGGGGGGGGGCGGCAATCAGCCCCAGCATTTT. Encoded protein: CASSQGGGGNQPQHF.